The 5 T cell receptor beta chains presented below share a single source sample, sequenced in a study of vaccination effects on CD4 cells after COVID-19. With the ViraFEST assay, the study expanded antigen-specific CD4+ T cells using viral peptide pools, then sequenced them. Subsequent to a culture period of under twelve days, CD4+ T cells were isolated. PCR showed that the person got SARS-CoV-2 infection at some point between March and December 2020. No antigen has been identified for these receptors. Repertoires were generated with immunoSEQ multiplex PCR, while TCRdb's copy carries only in-frame clones and drops some. The profile shows around 25,000 clones, 69% of them singletons. The source was CD4+ T cells from PBMCs cultured with SARS-CoV-2 spike peptides, collected before COVID-19 vaccination. The receptors shown here come from a human donor who had a prior SARS-CoV-2 infection.

Sample share makes this clone medium-sized (0.01 to 0.1%). The genes are TRBV6-4 and TRBJ1-5; D not resolved. Germline V CDR1 and CDR2: MRHNA, SNTAGT. The CDR3 is 15 amino acids. Trimming left V 4 bases short and J 0 bases short, with 10 bases between. The CDR3 reads CASSGTPSSNQPQHF. CDR3 DNA sequence: TGTGCCAGCAGTGGCACACCATCTAGCAATCAGCCCCAGCATTTT.

CDR3 region: CAWSATGFATNEKLFF. Here the CDR3 DNA reads TGTGCCTGGAGTGCGACAGGTTTTGCAACTAATGAAAAACTGTTTTTT. The chain couples TRBV30 to TRBJ1-4, with D perhaps TRBD1 (6 bases). Trimming cost V 1 base and J 0 bases, with 12 bases left between them. The CDR3 is 16 residues long. Germline assignment: CDR1 GTSNPN and CDR2 SVGIG (reference sequence).

V usage is TRBV5-1 and J usage is TRBJ2-1; D might be TRBD2 (5 bases). This CDR3 is built from 14 residues. Germline V lookup: CDR1 SGHRS, CDR2 YFSETQ. V was cut by 3 bases and J by 8 bases, with 15 bases left in between. CDR3 DNA sequence: TGCGCCAGCAGCTCGAGAGGGAGTACCTATGAGCAGTTCTTC. Protein: CASSSRGSTYEQFF. Full variable domain (outside the CDR3, taken from reference TRBV5-1 and TRBJ2-1): KAGVTQTPRYLIKTRGQQVTLSCSPISGHRSVSWYQQTPGQGLQFLFEYFSETQRNKGNFPGRFSGRQFSNSRSEMNVSTLELGDSALYLCASSSRGSTYEQFFGPGTRLTVL.

This clone was detected a few times. V and J are TRBV18 and TRBJ2-2; D not resolved. Germline assignment: CDR1 KGHSH and CDR2 LQKENI. The CDR3 length is 16 residues. The V and J ends lost 2 bases and 0 bases respectively, with 10 bases between them. CDR3 nucleotides: TGTGCCAGCTCACCAATCTTTGGGCCGAACACCGGGGAGCTGTTTTTT. Protein: CASSPIFGPNTGELFF.

For the CDR3, the DNA is TGTGCCAGCAGTGGAAACCTAGATACCTCTGGGGCCAACGTCCTGACTTTC. Translation: CASSGNLDTSGANVLTF. The chain has TRBV2 and TRBJ2-6, with D unresolved. Germline CDR1 reads SNHLY; CDR2 reads FYNNEI. The CDR3 sequence is 17 residues long. Deletions cut 4 bases from V and 0 bases from J, with 13 bases between.